This TCR beta chain appears in the sequencing data of a study of T cells in narcolepsy (dated by TCRdb to the late 2010s). For the wider study: The study enrolled patients with narcolepsy type 1 or type 2 (NT1, NT2) together with healthy control donors. Autoreactive T cells targeting hypocretin neuron self-antigens (hypocretin, TRIB2) were sought in narcolepsy patients, and TCR Vbeta sequencing was used to track clonotypes in blood and CSF. Broad study findings and their caveats: Autoreactive clonotypes were reported to be detected serially in the blood of the same patients and of different patients, but not in the blood of healthy controls. No sequences matching autoreactive T cell clones were contained in some blood memory CD4+ repertoires from patients and controls. Plots that compared CSF and blood CD4+ T cell clonotypes from the same patient highlighted HCRT-specific and TRIB2-specific autoreactive clonotypes. Numbers of sequenced blood memory CD4+ clonotypes were comparable, with averages of approximately 39,000 in patients and 33,354 in controls.

Memory CD4+ T cells were sorted ex vivo from peripheral blood of narcolepsy patients and healthy controls for TCR Vbeta sequencing. From cysteine to phenylalanine, the CDR3 is 14 amino acids long. This entry keeps only the CDR3 DNA: 42 bases, framed from base 1. The germline V gene supplies CDR1 SGHNT and CDR2 YENEEA. Germline trimming: 5 bases from V, 7 bases from J; junction bases outside gene matches: 8. About this clone: Its target antigen remains unknown. No base quality values were provided; no much bigger clone lies one nucleotide off.

The library was built by means of the immunoSEQ multiplex PCR assay. TCRdb carries this immuneACCESS record with in-frame sequences only. Its versions omit some clonotypes, under half of them owing to an unresolved V gene in the studies checked, with the rest unexplained. The table for this sample lists tens of thousands of clones; 70% to 85% of them were counted only once. Of the sample, 0.71% falls within the top ten clones. The chain is assembled from TRBV11-3 and TRBJ1-2; 9 bases in the middle match TRBD1. This clonotype was sampled from a human donor with narcolepsy. The sample taken for sequencing was CD45RA- memory CD4+ T cells from PBMCs. The sample's cell subset or site label is to be understood as: memory T cells sorted ex vivo from peripheral blood. The CDR3 in this case is CASSTDRGEAGYTF. At the DNA level, the sequence is TGTGCCAGCAGCACAGACAGGGGGGAGGCTGGCTACACCTTC. With the portions outside the CDR3 filled from the reference TRBV11-3 and TRBJ1-2 genes, the complete variable region becomes EAGVVQSPRYKIIEKKQPVAFWCNPISGHNTLYWYLQNLGQGPELLIRYENEEAVDDSQLPKDRFSAERLKGVDSTLKIQPAELGDSAVYLCASSTDRGEAGYTFGSGTRLTVV.